The entry below gives a single T cell receptor (beta chain) sequence along with its context. This clone's antigen is unknown. Per-base quality was not reported, and no clone a single base away is much larger than it. This sample was included in a study of shared clonotypes between healthy human individuals (TCRdb year 2020). Looking at the study overall: A few men and a couple of women, aged 18 to 49 years, made up the cohort. For each donor, CD4 naive and CD4 memory were each run on three plates, CD8 naive on two plates, and CD8 memory on one plate. To estimate repertoire size and how much clonotype sharing occurs between individuals, the study deeply sequenced the blood TCR repertoires of five healthy adults. To increase sequencing depth and limit assay-specific biases, TCR repertoire library preparation and sequencing were carried out by different laboratories using diverse techniques. Between about 0.8 and 9 billion PBMCs per donor were obtained by leukapheresis.

Summary of the overall study and its limitations: Naive subsets generally had larger estimated clonotype richness than memory subsets did. Compared with non-shared clonotypes, clonotypes shared by all four sorted-subset donors had higher generation probabilities. Pairwise subsampling led to the expectation that sequencing depth would affect the degree of clonotype sharing among donors. Across four donors, around 5% of naive CD4, roughly 3.8% of naive CD8, roughly 2.2% of memory CD4, and roughly 0.4% of memory CD8 clonotypes were shared. The small number of donors limited the genetic and exposure-history diversity represented. Sampling was restricted to blood, and TCR repertoires in tissue are likely to differ from TCR repertoires in blood. Even with the large sequencing depth, rarefaction of the sorted-subset datasets indicated that sequencing was incomplete.

TCR CDR3 regions were amplified from genomic DNA by multiplex PCR using the deep immunoSEQ assay. Genomic DNA extracted from each cell subset was distributed evenly over all wells of several immunoSEQ 96-well plates, and each plate served as one replicate. For sorted subsets, each replicate PCR was loaded with roughly 190 ng genomic DNA, equivalent to about 30,000 T cell genomes. Purified libraries were measured with a Qubit 3.0 fluorometer, size-checked on a Bioanalyzer 2100, and measured again with the KAPA Library Quantification kit. Each immunoSEQ 96-well plate was sequenced on its own single-read 150-cycle Illumina NextSeq 550 flow cell. The paper's data handling went like this. The immunoSEQ output contained only junctional sequences without quality scores, so filtering could not match that applied to full-length reads. To assign V/J genes and CDR3, sequences were annotated using PyIR, a Python wrapper for IgBLAST v1.9, with IMGT germline references. Any read was removed if the V/J assignment was weak (E-value above 1e-6), the CDR3 was missing, or the read contained stop codons, out-of-frame junctions, or ambiguous translated residues. V3J clonotypes were defined by identical inferred V gene, J gene, and CDR3 amino acid sequence. Percentage overlap between repertoires was computed as shared unique clonotypes divided by the size of the smaller repertoire. Three approaches were used to assess repertoire richness: RTK rarefaction, the Chao1 estimator, and Recon v2.1 estimates of unobserved clonotypes. Generation probabilities for all TCRbeta clonotypes obtained by the gDNA method from four donors were computed using OLGA. TCRdb took this table from immuneACCESS and kept in-frame rearrangements with V and J called. Such tables lack part of the clones; where checked against another copy, unresolved V genes explain under half of the gap, and the rest is unexplained. D and trimming come from the DNA, and the V and J calls and clone size come from that table. A total of 600,000 to 750,000 clones appear in this sample, about 90% of them only once. The ten largest clones take up approximately 35% of the sample.

Donors were healthy HIV-negative adults with no recently reported acute infections or vaccinations. Every donor was a Caucasian adult residing in Nashville, Tennessee, USA. CD8 memory samples consisted of magnetically selected CD45RO+ cells combined with CCR7-negative CD45RA+ effector memory (TemRA) cells. Blood was obtained by leukapheresis, after which PBMCs were separated by Ficoll-Histopaque density gradient centrifugation and cryopreserved in liquid nitrogen vapor phase. Analytical flow cytometry was used to check the purity and quantity of every magnetically sorted T cell population. From each sorted fraction, genomic DNA was isolated and quantified by UV absorbance on a Nanodrop 2000c. Inclusive of the bounding cysteine and phenylalanine, the CDR3 is 17 residues long. The only DNA kept is the CDR3, 51 bases in frame from the first base. V and J are truncated by 2 bases and 0 bases respectively, leaving an intervening sequence of 11 bases. The germline V gene (reference sequence) sets CDR1 to LNHNV and CDR2 to YYDKDF.

Recombination connected TRBV15 to TRBJ2-6, with TRBD2 perhaps the D gene, on 5 matching bases. Sample: memory CD8+ T cells from PBMCs. The sample's cell subset or site label, in plain terms: CD45RO+ cells pooled with CCR7-negative TemRA cells. The sequence was collected from a man aged 18-30 years in good health. Some clones in this sample may be carry-over from other donors' samples. The DNA sequence follows: TGTGCCACCAGCAGAACTAGTCCTCACTCTGGGGCCAACGTCCTGACTTTC. Its protein is CATSRTSPHSGANVLTF.